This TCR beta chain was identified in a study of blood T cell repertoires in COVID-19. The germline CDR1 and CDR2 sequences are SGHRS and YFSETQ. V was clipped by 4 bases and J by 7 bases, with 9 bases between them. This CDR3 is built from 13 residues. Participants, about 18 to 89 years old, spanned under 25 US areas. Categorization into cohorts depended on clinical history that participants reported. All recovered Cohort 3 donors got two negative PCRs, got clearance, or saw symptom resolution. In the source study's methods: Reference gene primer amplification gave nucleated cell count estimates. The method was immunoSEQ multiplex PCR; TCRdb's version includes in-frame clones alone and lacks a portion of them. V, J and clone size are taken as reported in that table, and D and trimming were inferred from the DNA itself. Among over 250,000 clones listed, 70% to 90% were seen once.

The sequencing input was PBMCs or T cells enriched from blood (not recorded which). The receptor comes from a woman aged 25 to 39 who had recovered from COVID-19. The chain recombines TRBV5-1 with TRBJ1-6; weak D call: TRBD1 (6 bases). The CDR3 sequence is CASSTGQNSPLHF. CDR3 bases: TGCGCCAGCAGCACCGGACAGAATTCACCCCTCCACTTT.